Given below is one T cell receptor (beta chain) in context. The antigen this receptor binds is unknown. No base quality information exists; no much larger clone differs at one position. The CDR3 regions of human TCRbeta chains were subjected to immunosequencing. The published analysis was carried out like this. TCRs in the repertoires were compared against a reference library of SARS-CoV-2-specific TCRs that had been generated with the MIRA antigen-specificity platform. Breadth was defined as the fraction of unique TCRs that were SARS-CoV-2-associated. Depth was defined as the fraction of total T cells that were SARS-CoV-2-associated. Each spike-specific TCR was assigned to its reactive spike region and to a CD4 or CD8 class using the MIRA data. Log10-transformed breadth and depth values were compared by one-way ANOVA with Sidak's multiple comparisons tests. TCRdb limited this immuneACCESS table to in-frame rearrangements with V and J called. A share of clones is missing; checked studies link under half to unresolved V genes, and the rest is unexplained. D and trimming come from the DNA, and the V and J calls and clone size come from that table. The sample yields about 140,000 clones; about 90% were counted once. The ten largest clones represent 1.5% to 2% of the sample.

The data originate from a study of T cell responses to AZD1222 COVID-19 vaccine (dated by TCRdb to the early 2020s). Some background on the complete study: AZD1222 recipients with second doses at about 4 weeks or about 12 weeks were pooled, because spike-specific TCR depth and breadth did not differ between schedules. Trial participants were enrolled by age into subgroups of 18-55, 56-69 and 70-plus years, and around 150, 28 and 57 TCR-sequenced participants, respectively, were included in these subgroups. TCR sequencing covered about 230 trial participants: 200 to 220 given two doses of AZD1222 and approximately 26 given two doses of MenACWY control vaccine. Results the study describes overall, beyond this receptor: Participants were mostly white British, with more females than males. The authors suggested clonal diversity may have been underestimated. After two AZD1222 doses, both the breadth and the depth of spike-specific TCRs were significantly higher than at day 0 and than in MenACWY recipients. Conclusions about previously exposed vaccinees were limited because only six AZD1222 recipients were SARS-CoV-2 seropositive at baseline. Because no day 14 peak-response samples were available, repertoires were characterized only after the peak T cell response. Reportedly, close to half of the unique spike-specific TCRs recognized epitopes lying outside the regions that are mutated in the B.1.351 and B.1.1.7 variants. CD4 TCRs associated with the vaccine covered the entire spike protein, and the dominant responses were in regions 160-218 and 743-854. In the small 56-69-year group, the increase in depth fell short of significance, most likely because of low power.

Sequences MGHDK (CDR1) and SYGVNS (CDR2) are obtained from the germline V gene. A distance of 19 bases separates the germline ends of V and J, which lose 7 bases and 10 bases respectively. The CDR3 starts with the cysteine, ends with the phenylalanine, and has 13 residues. CDR3 DNA only is kept here, 39 bases in frame from base 1. Taken with the paper, the label for time point translates to: baseline before first vaccination. Vaccinee samples came from UK trials COV001 and COV002, including a single-blind randomized controlled phase 2/3 trial of AZD1222 (ChAdOx1 nCoV-19) in healthy adults. For TCRbeta chain sequencing, PBMC samples were collected from trial participants at day 0 and at day 28 after the second dose.

This receptor chain uses TRBV25-1 and TRBJ1-2; confidence is insufficient to name the D gene. The TCR sequence derives from an adult in good health. The material sequenced was peripheral blood, taken on day 0 of AZD1222 vaccination. The CDR3 reads as follows: CASTLNGPDDYTF. Read as DNA, the sequence is TGTGCCAGCACCCTAAACGGCCCCGATGACTACACCTTC.